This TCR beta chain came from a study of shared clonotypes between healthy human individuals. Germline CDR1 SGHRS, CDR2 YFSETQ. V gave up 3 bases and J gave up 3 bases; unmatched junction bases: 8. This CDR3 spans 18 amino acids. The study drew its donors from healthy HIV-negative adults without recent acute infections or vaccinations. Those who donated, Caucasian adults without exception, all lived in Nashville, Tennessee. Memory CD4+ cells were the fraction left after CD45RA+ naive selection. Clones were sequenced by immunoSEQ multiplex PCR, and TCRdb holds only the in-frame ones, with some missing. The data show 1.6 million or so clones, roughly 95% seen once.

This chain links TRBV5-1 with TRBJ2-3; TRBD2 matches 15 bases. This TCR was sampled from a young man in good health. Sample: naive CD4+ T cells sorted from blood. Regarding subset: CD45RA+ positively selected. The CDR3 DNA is TGCGCCAGCAGCTCGGGACTAGCGGGAGGTCCAATAACAGATACGCAGTATTTT. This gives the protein CASSSGLAGGPITDTQYF.